This TCR beta chain was recovered during a study of T-cell memory formation after mild COVID-19. TCRdb itself ran the 5' RACE reads through MiXCR, one entry per CDR3 protein. The sample lists under 350,000 distinct CDR3 sequences, 15% to 20% occurring once. The germline V gene has CDR1 LGHNA and CDR2 YSLEER. This CDR3 contains 14 residues. Trimming removed 2 bases at V and 6 bases at J, with 12 bases between. V usage is TRBV4-3 and J usage is TRBJ2-3; D remains ambiguous. Sequencing input: PBMCs or a T cell subset sorted from them (not recorded which). The sequence was obtained from a man between 18 and 35 years old who had mild COVID-19 (a few samples of this study predate the infection). Cell type and time point are not known. The CDR3 coding sequence is TGCGCCAGCAGCCAAAACCACTACTCTGATACGCAGTATTTT. It codes for CASSQNHYSDTQYF.